A single sample gave rise to the 16 T cell receptor beta chains below, sequenced in a study of response to subunit inactivated influenza vaccine (dated by TCRdb to 2017 to 2018). Receptor amplification or capture employed RT-PCR. Sequencing was carried out with an Illumina HiSeq 2500. The public reads were reprocessed in TCRdb via fastp at Q25 and MiXCR, keeping in-frame beta chains. CDR3 protein sequences are deduplicated, and each keeps its most common genes and DNA. Counted in this sample were a few hundred thousand distinct CDR3 sequences; roughly a fifth of them appeared once. About 10% of the sample lies in the top ten. Sequencing was performed on PBMCs from blood, taken less than 22 months after vaccination. The receptors originated from a man aged 50 to 75 who received an inactivated influenza vaccine. Donor details come from another sample of the same person, matched by shared clones.

This clonotype was observed a handful of times. The chain links TRBV24-1 to TRBJ2-2; D tentatively reads TRBD1 or TRBD2 (6 bases each). The CDR3 runs to 18 residues. The V end lost 4 bases, the J end lost 4 bases, and 21 bases lay between the germline ends. Looked up from germline, CDR1 is KGHDR and CDR2 is SFDVKD. The CDR3 sequence: CATSDLDGSGASTGELFF. In DNA form, the CDR3 reads TGTGCCACCAGTGACCTCGACGGGTCGGGGGCAAGCACCGGGGAGCTGTTTTTT.

This clonotype has just a few counts. The rearrangement joins TRBV4-3 to TRBJ2-3, with D maybe TRBD2 (5 bases). Germline V gene sequence: CDR1 LGHNA, CDR2 YSLEER. The CDR3 sequence is 11 residues long. V was pared by 6 bases and J by 9 bases, with 10 bases between. CDR3 coding DNA: TGCGCCAGCAGAACCGGCGGGACGCAGTATTTT. Translated, it gives CASRTGGTQYF.

This clonotype was detected only a few times. The genes are TRBV18 and TRBJ2-1, with 8 bases identical to TRBD1. V lost 3 bases, J lost 9 bases, and 4 bases stayed unmatched. The V gene's germline CDR1 is KGHSH and CDR2 LQKENI. This CDR3 contains 13 residues. As DNA, the CDR3 is TGTGCCAGCTCACCGGATCAGGGGGCTGAGCAGTTCTTC. It translates to CASSPDQGAEQFF.

This chain uses TRBV12-3 or TRBV12-4 with TRBJ1-2; D is undetermined. Trimming stripped 1 base from V and 8 bases from J, with 8 bases between. The CDR3 is 12 amino acids. CDR3 sequence reads: CASSLEGRGYTF. CDR3 sequence (DNA): TGTGCCAGCAGTTTAGAGGGCAGAGGCTACACCTTC.

This clonotype was detected only a few times. The chain employs TRBV7-8 and TRBJ1-1; D is unclear. The CDR3 has 15 amino acids. Germline CDR1 SGHVS, CDR2 FQNEAQ. V was pared by 2 bases and J by 1 base, with 11 bases between. The CDR3 DNA reads TGTGCCAGCAGCTTAAGTTGGGGTCCGAACACTGAAGCTTTCTTT. This gives the protein CASSLSWGPNTEAFF.

This clonotype came up a few times. The V gene is TRBV4-1, the J gene TRBJ2-1, with D hard to call. Looked up from germline, CDR1 is MGHRA and CDR2 is YSYEKL. Trimming stripped 5 bases from V and 7 bases from J, with 18 bases between. CDR3 length: 15 amino acids. In DNA, the CDR3 is TGCGCCAGCAGCATCCGTCCTTTGACCCGAAATGAGCAGTTCTTC. Translated, it gives CASSIRPLTRNEQFF.

J is TRBJ1-6 and V is TRBV4-3; 7 positions match TRBD1. This CDR3 has 17 amino acids. Germline V gene lookup returns CDR1 LGHNA and CDR2 YSLEER. Losses at the gene ends were 1 base for V and 7 bases for J; bases not matched to a gene: 10. CDR3: CASSQAPTGNLNSPLHF. For the CDR3, the DNA is TGCGCCAGCAGCCAAGCCCCGACAGGGAATCTCAATTCACCCCTCCACTTT.

This chain uses TRBV20-1 with TRBJ2-3, with D perhaps TRBD2 (6 bases). Germline values: CDR1 DFQATT, CDR2 SNEGSKA (reference sequence). Trimming took 6 bases from V and 2 from J, leaving 21 bases between them. CDR3 size: 16 residues. DNA of the CDR3: TGCAGTGCCTCGAGAATCCGGGACTCGATCACAGATACGCAGTATTTT. Translating it yields CSASRIRDSITDTQYF.

This clonotype was detected a few times. The chain combines TRBV7-9 with TRBJ2-3, with D unclear. Trimming pared 5 bases from V and 6 bases from J, leaving 9 bases between. The CDR3 consists of 12 residues. CDR1 SEHNR and CDR2 FQNEAQ come from the germline V gene (reference sequence). The CDR3 DNA follows: TGTGCCAGCAGCCTACTCGGGGATACGCAGTATTTT. Amino acids: CASSLLGDTQYF.

This clonotype was seen just once. The chain has TRBV2 and TRBJ2-2; unclear D gene. There are 15 residues in the CDR3. Germline V lookup: CDR1 SNHLY, CDR2 FYNNEI. V lost 7 bases to trimming and J lost 2 bases, with 14 bases between them. The CDR3 region is CASKAEVTNTGELFF. The CDR3 DNA reads as TGTGCCAGCAAGGCTGAAGTAACTAACACCGGGGAGCTGTTTTTT.

With respect to this clonotype: One junction end disagrees with the germline gene, perhaps due to a read error. This rearrangement joins TRBV4-2 to TRBJ1-6, with 9 bases matching TRBD1. The CDR3 contains 15 residues. The germline V gene has CDR1 LGHNA and CDR2 YNFKEQ. The CDR3 nucleotides read TGTGCCAGCAGCCCGGACAGGGGATATAATTCATCCCTCCACTTT. The encoded protein is CASSPDRGYNSSLHF.

This clonotype was found a few times. The rearrangement links TRBV11-2 to TRBJ1-1; D not resolved. V was trimmed by 2 bases and J by 1 base, leaving 8 bases between them. The CDR3 runs to 14 residues. Per the germline V gene, CDR1 is SGHAT and CDR2 is FQNNGV. The CDR3 is CASSLMISNTEAFF. As DNA, the CDR3 is TGTGCCAGCAGCTTAATGATATCGAACACTGAAGCTTTCTTT.

The chain links TRBV2 to TRBJ2-5, with a possible D match to TRBD1 (5 bases). V was shortened by 4 bases and J by 3 bases, with 9 bases between the two germline ends. This CDR3 spans 13 amino acids. Germline V CDR1 and CDR2: SNHLY, FYNNEI. CDR3 nucleotides: TGTGCCAGCAGTGTCAGGGTTGAAGAGACCCAGTACTTC. This codes for CASSVRVEETQYF.

This clonotype has a handful of counts. The rearrangement links TRBV4-2 to TRBJ1-1, with D possibly matching TRBD1 (5 bases). Trimming removed 4 bases from V and 1 base from J, with 16 bases in between. Germline loops: CDR1 LGHNA, CDR2 YNFKEQ. This CDR3 region has 16 residues. The CDR3 loop is CASSLDLLRGNTEAFF. In DNA form, the CDR3 reads TGTGCCAGCAGCCTGGACCTCTTAAGGGGGAACACTGAAGCTTTCTTT.

The chain links TRBV7-6 to TRBJ2-1; D not certain. Between the trimmed V and J ends, which lost 6 bases and 4 bases, there was a span of 10 bases. This CDR3 spans 13 amino acids. The germline CDR1 and CDR2 sequences are SGHVS and FNYEAQ. The CDR3: CASSSDFYNEQFF. DNA for the CDR3: TGTGCCAGCAGTTCAGACTTTTACAATGAGCAGTTCTTC.

This rearrangement joins TRBV10-3 to TRBJ2-2; 7 nucleotides line up with TRBD1. V gave up 3 bases and J gave up 7 bases; unmatched junction bases: 8. In germline, CDR1 is ENHRY, CDR2 SYGVKD. The CDR3 has 15 amino acids. Here the CDR3 DNA reads TGTGCCATCAGTGACGGTACAGGGGTAGACGGGGAGCTGTTTTTT. It is translated as CAISDGTGVDGELFF.